This T cell receptor beta chain was obtained from a study of blood T cell repertoires in COVID-19. Overall study: Samples of COVID-19 (acute and convalescent) were obtained from the United States, Italy and Spain. Sources were T cells, B-cell-depleted T cells, or PBMCs; the material itself was cDNA or gDNA.

The ends were cut back, 3 bases at V and 4 bases at J, with 12 bases in the middle. Germline V lookup: CDR1 MDHEN, CDR2 SYDVKM. The CDR3 runs to 14 residues. In the study's own analysis: How many nucleated cells were present was estimated from reference gene primer amplification. Here immunoSEQ multiplex PCR was the method, and the copy in TCRdb shows in-frame clones only, minus some. Clonal size and the V and J genes are those of that table, whereas D and trimming came from the DNA. The sample carries roughly 140,000 clones, around 82% recorded once. The sequencing input was peripheral blood. This rearrangement joins TRBV28 to TRBJ1-1; D ambiguous. The TCR was taken from a woman between 50 and 59 years old with acute or convalescent COVID-19. The CDR3 DNA is TGTGCCAGCAGTTTGGAGTCGTTGGGCACTGAAGCTTTCTTT. This gives the protein CASSLESLGTEAFF.